What follows is one T cell receptor (beta chain) and its context. Its antigen is still unknown. Nashville, Tennessee was home to all donors, each a Caucasian adult. Researchers partitioned CD4+ cells into CD45RA+ naive and CD45RA-negative memory subsets. The data are from a study of shared clonotypes between healthy human individuals. Study findings and constraints: It was the few donors that limited the genetic and exposure-history diversity represented. Researchers found naive subsets generally carried larger estimated richness than memory subsets.

This CDR3 comprises 14 residues. V lost 7 bases and J 3 bases, leaving 14 bases between the germline ends. Per germline, CDR1 MDHEN and CDR2 SYDVKM. The repertoire was sequenced with immunoSEQ multiplex PCR; TCRdb's copy has only in-frame clones and lacks some. This table has some 2,500,000 clones, approximately 94% appearing once. Material for sequencing was naive CD4+ T cells from PBMCs. The subset was: CD45RA+ positively selected. This clonotype was sampled from a young man in good health. Some clones in this sample may be carry-over from other donors' samples. This chain connects TRBV28 to TRBJ2-3, with TRBD1 as a possible D gene (7 bases). The CDR3 DNA reads as TGTGCCAGCAAGGGGGCGGGGAGTACAGATACGCAGTATTTT. Translated, it gives CASKGAGSTDTQYF.